These 31 T cell receptor beta chains came from one sample sequenced in a study of STAT3 mutations in large granular lymphocyte leukemia. Their cognate antigens are unknown. Study results and caveats: In T-cell large granular lymphocyte leukemia, about half of patients showed multiple immunodominant subclonotypes.

The table came from immunoSEQ multiplex PCR; TCRdb's copy has only in-frame clones and leaves some out. Of 15,000 to 18,000 clones listed, about nine tenths are singletons. The material sequenced was peripheral blood mononuclear cells. The receptors come from a woman aged 45-59 years with T-cell large granular lymphocyte leukemia. Some clones in this sample may be carry-over from other donors' samples.

This clone was seen once. The rearrangement joins TRBV2 to TRBJ2-2; possible D gene TRBD1, 5 bases. Per the germline V gene, CDR1 is SNHLY and CDR2 is FYNNEI. This CDR3 comprises 14 residues. The V gene lost 11 bases and the J gene lost 0 bases, with 13 bases spanning the gap. Here the CDR3 reads CAGAARTNTGELFF. Here the CDR3 DNA reads TGTGCCGGGGCAGCGCGGACGAACACCGGGGAGCTGTTTTTT.

CDR3 loop: CAWAHRDLGQPQHF. CDR3 nucleotide sequence: TGTGCCTGGGCCCACCGGGACTTAGGACAGCCCCAGCATTTT. The chain recombines TRBV30 with TRBJ1-5; tentative D call: TRBD1 (5 bases). With 5 bases removed from V and 7 bases from J, the gap between germline ends came to 18 bases. From germline, CDR1 is GTSNPN and CDR2 SVGIG (reference sequence). CDR3 length equals 14 residues. Drawing the rest from reference TRBV30 and TRBJ1-5, the complete variable domain is SQTIHQWPATLVQPVGSPLSLECTVEGTSNPNLYWYRQAAGRGLQLLFYSVGIGQISSEVPQNLSASRPQDRQFILSSKKLLLSDSGFYLCAWAHRDLGQPQHFGDGTRLSIL.

V gene TRBV15 combines with J gene TRBJ1-2; a weak D match, TRBD1 (6 bases). The V end lost 5 bases, the J end lost 3 bases, and 16 bases lay between the germline ends. The CDR3 totals 15 residues. In germline, CDR1 is LNHNV, CDR2 YYDKDF (reference sequence). The CDR3 sequence: CATSSRGDKYYGYTF. CDR3 DNA: TGTGCCACCAGCTCCCGCGGGGACAAATACTATGGCTACACCTTC.

The chain couples TRBV5-1 to TRBJ2-6; TRBD1 aligns across 9 bases. This CDR3 is 16 amino acids long. V trimming: 4 bases; J trimming: 1 base; junction bases outside the gene matches: 3. CDR1 and CDR2 from the germline V gene are SGHRS and YFSETQ. This chain's CDR3 is CASSPGQGSGANVLTF. CDR3 nucleotides: TGCGCCAGCAGCCCGGGACAGGGATCTGGGGCCAACGTCCTGACTTTC.

In DNA, the CDR3 is TGTGCCAGCTCACCTCAGTATCTCGGACAGGTGAACACTGAAGCTTTCTTT. This gives the protein CASSPQYLGQVNTEAFF. The chain employs TRBV18 and TRBJ1-1; 7 nucleotides align to TRBD1. This CDR3 region has 17 residues. Looked up from germline, CDR1 is KGHSH and CDR2 is LQKENI. V lost 3 bases and J lost 0; bases outside the gene matches: 10.

The chain has TRBV18 and TRBJ1-4, with no clear D. The ends were cut back, 5 bases at V and 2 bases at J, with 15 bases in the middle. CDR3 length: 16 residues. CDR1 KGHSH and CDR2 LQKENI come from the germline V gene. CDR3 coding DNA: TGTGCCAGCTCATCCCGCTTGGTAGGCACTAATGAAAAACTGTTTTTT. Translation: CASSSRLVGTNEKLFF.

The chain recombines TRBV7-2 with TRBJ1-1; 7 nucleotides align to TRBD1. The CDR3 totals 13 residues. The germline V gene encodes CDR1 SGHTA and CDR2 FQGNSA. With V trimmed by 4 bases and J by 10 bases, 9 bases remained unmatched. The CDR3 is CASSSDRALGAFF. In DNA form, the CDR3 reads TGTGCCAGCAGCTCCGACAGGGCTTTGGGAGCTTTCTTT. Variable domain in full (rest from reference TRBV7-2 and TRBJ1-1): GAGVSQSPSNKVTEKGKDVELRCDPISGHTALYWYRQSLGQGLEFLIYFQGNSAPDKSGLPSDRFSAERTGGSVSTLTIQRTQQEDSAVYLCASSSDRALGAFFGQGTRLTVV.

The chain links TRBV5-5 to TRBJ2-7; 8 bases map to TRBD2. The trim removed 0 bases at V and 3 bases at J, leaving 5 bases unmatched. Germline lookup yields CDR1 SGHKS and CDR2 YYEKEE (reference sequence). The CDR3 contains 15 residues. CDR3 sequence: CASSLAVAGGYEQYF. The CDR3, as DNA: TGTGCCAGCAGCTTGGCCGTTGCGGGAGGCTACGAGCAGTACTTC.

This clone occurred a few times. The chain links TRBV28 to TRBJ1-5; no definite D call. V was trimmed by 3 bases and J by 6 bases, leaving 9 bases between them. The CDR3 consists of 13 residues. CDR1 MDHEN and CDR2 SYDVKM come from the germline V gene. The CDR3 here is CASSLPLGQPQHF. In DNA, the CDR3 is TGTGCCAGCAGTTTGCCCCTTGGTCAGCCCCAGCATTTT.

V and J are TRBV19 and TRBJ2-3, with D unresolved. V was shortened by 3 bases and J by 1 base, with 8 bases between the two germline ends. CDR1 is LNHDA, CDR2 SQIVND, per germline (reference sequence). This CDR3 has 14 residues. DNA of the CDR3: TGTGCCAGTAGTATCAGAGGCGGCACAGATACGCAGTATTTT. This encodes CASSIRGGTDTQYF.

The gene calls are TRBV7-8 and TRBJ2-1; TRBD2 aligns across 7 bases. The CDR3 runs 14 residues. Germline values: CDR1 SGHVS, CDR2 FQNEAQ. V lost 5 bases and J lost 3; bases outside the gene matches: 4. The CDR3 region is CASSPRTSYNEQFF. CDR3 nucleotide sequence: TGTGCCAGCAGCCCGCGGACTAGCTACAATGAGCAGTTCTTC.

The gene calls are TRBV4-1 and TRBJ2-7; TRBD1 is a possible D gene (5 bases). Germline-derived CDR1 and CDR2 are MGHRA and YSYEKL. V was clipped by 4 bases and J by 2 bases, with 12 bases between them. The length of the CDR3 is 14 residues. CDR3: CASSRAQGTYEQYF. The DNA of the CDR3 is TGCGCCAGCAGCCGAGCGCAGGGAACCTACGAGCAGTACTTC.

This clone was picked up one time. The chain links TRBV6-5 to TRBJ1-1, with 9 bases lining up with TRBD1. V dropped 2 bases and J dropped 0; count of bases not matched to a gene: 4. CDR3 length: 16 residues. Germline V gene lookup returns CDR1 MNHEY and CDR2 SVGAGI. DNA for the CDR3: TGTGCCAGCAGTTACGGGAACAGGGGGCTGAACACTGAAGCTTTCTTT. It codes for CASSYGNRGLNTEAFF.

This chain uses TRBV7-9 with TRBJ1-1; tentative D call: TRBD1 (5 bases). This CDR3 is built from 13 residues. Germline CDR1 SEHNR, CDR2 FQNEAQ (reference sequence). V dropped 3 bases and J dropped 6 bases, with 11 bases sitting between them. As DNA, the CDR3 is TGTGCCAGCAGCTTGGAGCCGGGGGCTGAAGCTTTCTTT. This codes for CASSLEPGAEAFF.

This clone was seen a handful of times. This chain uses TRBV4-1 with TRBJ1-1; 8 bases line up with TRBD1. In germline, CDR1 is MGHRA, CDR2 YSYEKL. The CDR3 spans 16 residues. The J segment lost 5 bases and the V segment lost 1 base, leaving 9 bases of the junction unmatched. The CDR3 loop is CASSQVTGASETEAFF. CDR3 nucleotides: TGCGCCAGCAGCCAAGTGACAGGGGCTTCGGAGACTGAAGCTTTCTTT.

Written as DNA, the CDR3 is TGTGCCTGGAGTAGGCGGGGGGATGGCTACACCTTC. As protein: CAWSRRGDGYTF. This chain connects TRBV30 to TRBJ1-2, with D perhaps matching TRBD1 (5 bases). Trimming pared 2 bases from V and 6 bases from J, leaving 10 bases between. CDR3 size: 12 residues. The germline V gene encodes CDR1 GTSNPN and CDR2 SVGIG (reference sequence).

J is TRBJ1-2 and V is TRBV4-1; D is ambiguous. V was cut by 1 base and J by 4 bases, with 13 bases left in between. CDR3 length: 15 residues. Germline assignment: CDR1 MGHRA and CDR2 YSYEKL. The CDR3 nucleotides are TGCGCCAGCAGCCAAGCAGGATATGCCCCCTATGGCTACACCTTC. This translates into CASSQAGYAPYGYTF.

The chain couples TRBV9 to TRBJ2-2; 7 nucleotides align to TRBD1. Germline V CDR1 and CDR2: SGDLS, YYNGEE. V dropped 0 bases and J dropped 2; count of bases not matched to a gene: 4. The CDR3 sequence is 16 residues long. The CDR3 DNA reads as TGTGCCAGCAGCGTAGGGGACAGCCGCAACACCGGGGAGCTGTTTTTT. Translation gives CASSVGDSRNTGELFF.

The V and J genes are TRBV18 and TRBJ2-2; D not certain. The V gene lost 3 bases and the J gene lost 6 bases, with 8 bases spanning the gap. Germline V gene data show CDR1 as KGHSH and CDR2 as LQKENI. The CDR3 is 13 amino acids. The CDR3 DNA reads as TGTGCCAGCTCACCCTCCATGCCCGGGGAGCTGTTTTTT. It encodes CASSPSMPGELFF.

The chain couples TRBV11-2 to TRBJ2-7, with a weak D call TRBD2 (6 bases). Germline lookup yields CDR1 SGHAT and CDR2 FQNNGV. This CDR3 region has 14 residues. The ends were cut back, 5 bases at V and 3 bases at J, with 14 bases in the middle. In nucleotides, the CDR3 is TGTGCCAGCAGCCCCCGGCTGGGAGGCTACGAGCAGTACTTC. It translates to CASSPRLGGYEQYF.

The chain joins TRBV5-1 to TRBJ2-7; 10 nucleotides align to TRBD1. The germline V gene encodes CDR1 SGHRS and CDR2 YFSETQ. The CDR3 length is 14 residues. The V and J ends lost 4 bases and 3 bases, in that order; junction bases with no gene match: 4. CDR3 amino acids: CASSATGGLYEQYF. The CDR3 bases are TGCGCCAGCAGCGCGACAGGGGGCCTCTACGAGCAGTACTTC.

The V gene is TRBV18, the J gene TRBJ1-3; possible D gene TRBD1, 6 bases. V was pared by 5 bases and J by 1 base, with 9 bases between. CDR3 length equals 14 residues. CDR1 and CDR2 from the germline V gene are KGHSH and LQKENI. The CDR3 sequence: CASSTTGSGNTIYF. The CDR3 DNA reads TGTGCCAGCTCAACGACAGGATCTGGAAACACCATATATTTT.

In its sample, this clone was seen a few times. V is TRBV2 and J is TRBJ2-3; 7 bases agree with TRBD1. The V gene's germline CDR1 is SNHLY and CDR2 FYNNEI. With V trimmed by 7 bases and J by 4 bases, 11 bases remained unmatched. This CDR3 region has 15 residues. CDR3 sequence (DNA): TGTGCCAGCACCCCAGGACAGGTTTTGCCAGATACGCAGTATTTT. Translation: CASTPGQVLPDTQYF.

This clone was counted a few times. This rearrangement joins TRBV18 to TRBJ2-7; TRBD2 agrees at 13 bases. CDR1 is KGHSH, CDR2 LQKENI, per germline. J was trimmed by 5 bases and V by 4 bases; bases with no gene match: 5. CDR3 length: 15 amino acids. CDR3 sequence reads: CASSHGLAGVHEQYF. The DNA of the CDR3 is TGTGCCAGCTCACATGGACTAGCGGGAGTTCACGAGCAGTACTTC.

V gene TRBV27 combines with J gene TRBJ2-7; 7 bases map to TRBD2. J was trimmed by 2 bases and V by 6 bases; bases with no gene match: 4. This CDR3 has 13 amino acids. Germline V CDR1 and CDR2: MNHEY, SMNVEV (reference sequence). This chain's CDR3 is CASRASGAYEQYF. Here the CDR3 DNA reads TGTGCCAGCAGGGCTAGCGGTGCCTACGAGCAGTACTTC.

This chain links TRBV7-3 with TRBJ2-7, with D tentatively TRBD2 (6 bases). The CDR3 extends over 20 amino acids. Germline V gene sequence: CDR1 SGHTA, CDR2 FQGTGA. The V gene lost 1 base and the J gene lost 3 bases, with 28 bases spanning the gap. The CDR3 here is CASSLMGTRDSTSRIYEQYF. In nucleotides, the CDR3 is TGTGCCAGCAGCTTAATGGGTACTCGGGACTCCACCTCCAGAATCTACGAGCAGTACTTC. Full variable domain (missing parts from reference TRBV7-3 and TRBJ2-7): GAGVSQTPSNKVTEKGKYVELRCDPISGHTALYWYRQSLGQGPEFLIYFQGTGAADDSGLPNDRFFAVRPEGSVSTLKIQRTERGDSAVYLCASSLMGTRDSTSRIYEQYFGPGTRLTVT.

This chain uses TRBV18 with TRBJ2-2; the match to TRBD2 covers 7 bases. CDR3 length equals 16 residues. Losses at the gene ends were 3 bases for V and 5 bases for J; bases not matched to a gene: 9. Per the germline V gene, CDR1 is KGHSH and CDR2 is LQKENI. CDR3 protein: CASSPVRELRTGELFF. The CDR3 DNA reads TGTGCCAGCTCACCGGTGCGGGAGTTGAGGACCGGGGAGCTGTTTTTT.

The CDR3 sequence: CASSQDLRGYTF. In nucleotides, the CDR3 is TGTGCCAGCAGTCAGGACCTTCGTGGCTACACCTTC. The chain links TRBV6-5 to TRBJ1-2, with D uncertain. The V end was cut by 5 bases, the J end by 7 bases, with 11 bases between. Germline V gene lookup returns CDR1 MNHEY and CDR2 SVGAGI. This CDR3 is built from 12 residues.

This chain uses TRBV27 with TRBJ1-1; tentative D call: TRBD1 (5 bases). The CDR3 consists of 15 residues. Germline-derived CDR1 and CDR2 are MNHEY and SMNVEV (reference sequence). Trimming removed 3 bases from V and 4 bases from J, with 15 bases in between. For the CDR3, the DNA is TGTGCCAGCAGTTTGAGTGGGGCTGTGGGCACTGAAGCTTTCTTT. Translated, it gives CASSLSGAVGTEAFF.

V usage is TRBV6-5 and J usage is TRBJ1-5, with 7 bases fitting TRBD1. Germline values: CDR1 MNHEY, CDR2 SVGAGI. J gave up 2 bases and V 2 bases, and 3 bases lay outside the gene matches. CDR3 length equals 15 residues. The CDR3 coding sequence is TGTGCCAGCAGTTACACTACAGGGGGCAATCAGCCCCAGCATTTT. Protein: CASSYTTGGNQPQHF.

The chain recombines TRBV6-6 with TRBJ1-5; D is undetermined. Germline V gene lookup returns CDR1 MNHNY and CDR2 SVGAGI (reference sequence). This CDR3 spans 15 amino acids. Trimming took off 0 bases at V and 3 bases at J, with 9 bases between the two ends. In nucleotides, the CDR3 is TGTGCCAGCAGTTACTCGAGAGGGAACAATCAGCCCCAGCATTTT. The encoded protein is CASSYSRGNNQPQHF.